The text below deals with one T cell receptor beta chain. Its binding antigen is unknown. Base qualities are not recorded, but no much larger clone differs from it by a single base. These data belong to a study of post-analysis software for immune sequencing data (dated by TCRdb to the mid-2010s). As for the study more broadly: Relapsing-remitting, secondary progressive and progressive-relapsing multiple sclerosis were recorded as disease courses, and subtype annotation was lacking for some patients. The patient repertoires were compared against about 10 previously published healthy control repertoires obtained from donors aged roughly 6 to 28 years. A subset of samples was prepared in parallel using single-end sample barcoding, then pooled and co-amplified after Illumina adapter ligation. Summary of the overall study and its limitations: The control group was slightly older than the multiple sclerosis patient group. Direct clustering with F measure revealed strong co-clustering of samples prepared in the same batch, which led to a batch-effect correction. Significantly higher frequencies in patients than in controls were found for a few TRBV segments, including TRBV5-6, TRBV5-1 and TRBV20-1. Multiple sclerosis patients had significantly lower normalized Chao1 diversity than controls, a result that suggests substantial peripheral T-cell clonal expansion.

Library generation was performed with PCR. The instrument given in TCRdb is Illumina HiSeq 2500. To reduce PCR and sequencing biases, unique molecular identifiers were built into the TCR beta cDNA libraries. Every 1 to 10 million input T cells yielded 500,000 or so cDNA molecules, meaning each molecule approximated one T cell. Patient libraries were prepared and sequenced with the same protocol used for the earlier healthy control dataset. Within a given batch, samples were prepared together, multiplexed and sequenced on the same HiSeq lane. Concerning the study's data processing: MIGEC handled the raw barcoded reads, throwing out single-read molecular identifier groups before consensus assembly and CDR3 extraction. VDJtools was used for post-analysis of the clonotype tables, with diversity normalized by down-sampling every dataset to the smallest sample size. Repertoire overlap clustering matched CDR3 amino acid but not nucleotide sequences to correct batch-related cross-sample contamination. TCRdb ran its own pipeline on the public reads, namely fastp trimming at Q25 and MiXCR clone calling, and kept in-frame beta chains. Each CDR3 protein gets just one entry, which takes the most common genes and DNA from the rows behind it. It is TCRdb's table, rather than the study itself, that gives the V and J calls and clone size. Counted in this sample were 650,000 to 900,000 distinct CDR3 sequences; around 42% of them appeared once. The ten largest clones capture 4.9% of the sample.

CDR1 and CDR2 are read off the germline V gene as SGHNT and YENEEA. From cysteine to phenylalanine, the CDR3 is 15 amino acids long. Of the read, only the CDR3 DNA is kept; its 45 bases are in frame from base 1. V trim: 1 base; J trim: 5 bases; unmatched bases: 6. TCR beta repertoires were profiled from peripheral blood of 10 to 15 young patients with multiple sclerosis to demonstrate the VDJtools post-analysis software. The multiple sclerosis patients were children and adolescents between roughly 6 and 16 years of age. The sequenced material came from blood. This clonotype was sampled from a girl between 10 and 17 years old with multiple sclerosis. This receptor chain uses TRBV11-3 and TRBJ2-5; TRBD1 agrees with 8 junctional bases. The bases are TGTGCCAGCAGCTTAGGGACAGGGATTGATGAGACCCAGTACTTC. This gives the protein CASSLGTGIDETQYF.